The clone carrying this T cell receptor (beta chain) appeared a few times. Antigen: not known. The data originate from a study of T cell responses to AZD1222 COVID-19 vaccine. The repertoire was sequenced with immunoSEQ multiplex PCR; TCRdb's copy has only in-frame clones and lacks some. The top ten clones hold 3% to 4% of a sample with roughly 140,000 clones, 70% to 90% of them seen once. Germline-derived CDR1 and CDR2 are MNHEY and SVGEGT. The CDR3 extends over 16 amino acids. The V segment lost 0 bases and the J segment 6 bases; nucleotides outside the gene matches: 4. Overall study findings and caveats: Spike regions recognized by vaccine-associated CD4 TCRs spanned the protein, led by 160-218 and 743-854. AZD1222 recipients seropositive at baseline numbered only five or six.

The starting material was peripheral blood, obtained on day 0 of MenACWY control vaccination. The TCR comes from an adult in good health. The chain has TRBV6-2 or TRBV6-3 and TRBJ1-6, with TRBD1 identical over 8 bases. The CDR3 spells CASSYSSDRGNSPLHF. The CDR3 bases are TGTGCCAGCAGTTACTCGTCTGACAGGGGTAATTCACCCCTCCACTTT.